The 9 T cell receptor beta chains listed next were all sequenced from one sample in a study of regulatory T cells in long-lasting Graves disease. The time point denotes: newly diagnosed GD, antithyroid drugs for less than 3 months. Researchers made the TCR library from RNA that was extracted from PBMCs. To make TCR beta libraries, researchers used iRepertoire HTBI primers and Arm-PCR of CDR3 regions. One entry per CDR3 protein, called by TCRdb with MiXCR from the multiplex PCR reads. The data show 560,000 or so distinct CDR3 sequences, with about 15% seen just once and more than 10% held by the top ten. This sample was also put to use in a study of T cells in Graves' hyperthyroidism and ophthalmopathy.

The input for sequencing was peripheral blood mononuclear cells (PBMCs), taken at new diagnosis, from a patient treated with antithyroid drugs. The receptors were sampled from a man between 18 and 35 years old with Graves disease.

This clonotype was seen a few times. The chain links TRBV30 to TRBJ1-6, with D uncertain. Germline CDR1 is GTSNPN and CDR2 is SVGIG (reference sequence). CDR3 size: 14 residues. The V and J ends lost 7 bases and 9 bases respectively, with 19 bases between them. Written as DNA, the CDR3 is TGTGCCTATTTCAGCCCCTATGAGGGTTCACCCCTCCACTTT. Protein product: CAYFSPYEGSPLHF.

A few counts support this clonotype. This chain joins TRBV27 and TRBJ1-1, with D tentatively TRBD1 (6 bases). The CDR3 runs 14 residues. Per germline, CDR1 MNHEY and CDR2 SMNVEV (reference sequence). V lost 1 base and J lost 2, with 8 bases in between. Written as DNA, the CDR3 is TGTGCCAGCAGTTTATGGGGGCCCAACACTGAAGCTTTCTTT. Residues: CASSLWGPNTEAFF.

In this sample, this clonotype turned up a few times. The chain is built from TRBV3-1 and TRBJ1-1; D is unresolved. Trimming pared 0 bases from V and 2 bases from J, leaving 7 bases between. Per germline, CDR1 LGHDT and CDR2 YNNKEL (reference sequence). This CDR3 has 14 amino acids. For the CDR3, the DNA is TGTGCCAGCAGCCAAGATGGGGAAAACACTGAAGCTTTCTTT. It codes for CASSQDGENTEAFF.

This clonotype has only a few counts. The rearrangement joins TRBV20-1 to TRBJ1-6; 7 positions match TRBD1. Germline CDR1 reads DFQATT; CDR2 reads SNEGSKA (reference sequence). The CDR3 runs to 16 residues. V trimming: 6 bases; J trimming: 3 bases; junction bases outside the gene matches: 11. The CDR3 DNA reads as TGCAGTGCGCTCTACGAGAGGGACAGCTATAATTCACCCCTCCACTTT. This codes for CSALYERDSYNSPLHF.

The chain recombines TRBV12-3 or TRBV12-4 with TRBJ2-7; TRBD2 matches 16 bases. J lost 0 bases, V lost 3 bases, and 8 bases had no gene match. The CDR3 is 19 residues long. CDR3 amino acids: CASSFWGTSGRGHSYEQYF. The CDR3 nucleotides read TGTGCCAGCAGTTTTTGGGGGACTAGCGGGAGGGGGCACTCCTACGAGCAGTACTTC.

This chain links TRBV25-1 with TRBJ2-7; 10 positions match TRBD1. The ends lost 7 bases at V and 4 bases at J; junction bases unmatched: 4. Germline V gives CDR1 MGHDK, CDR2 SYGVNS. The length of the CDR3 is 13 residues. The CDR3 DNA sequence: TGTGCCAGCACAGACAGGGGGCGGTACGAGCAGTACTTC. Protein sequence: CASTDRGRYEQYF.

This clonotype showed up many times. The gene calls are TRBV28 and TRBJ2-1; the match to TRBD1 covers 10 bases. Germline trimming cut 5 bases from V and 12 bases from J; bases unmatched to any gene: 7. The CDR3 is 13 residues long. Germline V gene lookup returns CDR1 MDHEN and CDR2 SYDVKM. In nucleotides, the CDR3 is TGTGCCAGCAGTCCCCCGGGACAGGGGTTGCAGTTCTTC. As protein: CASSPPGQGLQFF.

Many counts were recorded for this clonotype. V usage is TRBV12-3 or TRBV12-4 and J usage is TRBJ1-4, with D maybe TRBD1 (5 bases). Trimming removed 0 bases at V and 7 bases at J, with 9 bases between. The CDR3 extends over 14 amino acids. CDR3 loop: CASSLARGGEKLFF. For the CDR3, the DNA is TGTGCCAGCAGTTTAGCAAGGGGAGGTGAAAAACTGTTTTTT.

This clonotype was observed at least ten times. The V call is TRBV20-1, the J call TRBJ2-1; 7 bases fit TRBD1. Germline lookup yields CDR1 DFQATT and CDR2 SNEGSKA (reference sequence). This CDR3 region has 13 residues. V was clipped by 5 bases and J by 4 bases; unmatched bases: 5. This chain's CDR3 is CSAEPDRYNEQFF. The CDR3 nucleotides read TGCAGTGCTGAACCGGACAGGTACAATGAGCAGTTCTTC.